This TCR beta chain was captured in a study of blood T cell repertoires in COVID-19. For the study at large: The United States, Italy and Spain provided the acute and convalescent COVID-19 samples.

Germline V lookup: CDR1 MDHEN, CDR2 SYDVKM. V lost 7 bases to trimming and J lost 3 bases, with 13 bases between them. CDR3 size: 14 residues. Authors' analysis steps: Estimates of nucleated cell counts were drawn from the amplification of reference gene primers. Clones were sequenced by immunoSEQ multiplex PCR, and TCRdb holds only the in-frame ones, with some missing. Clone size and V and J calls were adopted from that table, with D and trimming inferred from the DNA. The sample carries 350,000 to 450,000 clones, 70% to 90% recorded once. The source of this sequence is a man aged 35 to 55 with acute or convalescent COVID-19. Sequencing was performed on peripheral blood. The chain recombines TRBV28 with TRBJ1-5, with a tentative D call TRBD1 (6 bases). The CDR3 DNA sequence: TGTGCCAGCACTCGCCGACAGGCCAATCAGCCCCAGCATTTT. Protein product: CASTRRQANQPQHF. Complete variable domain (other parts from reference TRBV28 and TRBJ1-5): DVKVTQSSRYLVKRTGEKVFLECVQDMDHENMFWYRQDPGLGLRLIYFSYDVKMKEKGDIPEGYSVSREKKERFSLILESASTNQTSMYLCASTRRQANQPQHFGDGTRLSIL.